What follows are 7 T cell receptor beta chains derived from one specimen sequenced in a study of human T cells and chemical hapten exposure. Someone pulled total RNA out of unfractionated whole blood. TCRdb reanalysed the 5' RACE reads using MiXCR and keeps one entry per CDR3 protein. There are approximately 150,000 distinct CDR3 sequences in the sample; about 4% occur only once, and around 1.5% lies in the top ten. All receptors come from a female donor in good health.

This clonotype was recorded at least ten times. A read error may account for a junction end that differs from germline. V is TRBV14 and J is TRBJ2-7; TRBD1 matches at 8 bases. The CDR3 is 11 amino acids. Germline V gives CDR1 SGHDN, CDR2 FVKESK. CDR3 nucleotide sequence: TGTGCCAGCAGCCAAGGCCGGGACAGGAGCTTC. This gives the protein CASSQGRDRSF.

This clonotype was found a few times. This chain uses TRBV7-9 with TRBJ2-5; TRBD2 agrees at 10 bases. The CDR3 consists of 17 residues. The trim removed 5 bases at V and 1 base at J, leaving 10 bases unmatched. Per germline, CDR1 SEHNR and CDR2 FQNEAQ (reference sequence). CDR3 DNA: TGTGCCAGCAGCCGGGTGTCTAGCGGGGGCCGCCAAGAGACCCAGTACTTC. The encoded protein is CASSRVSSGGRQETQYF.

This clonotype was seen ten or more times. The rearrangement joins TRBV6-2 or TRBV6-3 to TRBJ1-1; D call uncertain. The V end lost 2 bases, the J end lost 0 bases, and 10 bases lay between the germline ends. Germline V gene sequence: CDR1 MNHEY, CDR2 SVGEGT. The CDR3 spans 15 residues. CDR3 protein: CASSYGGFMNTEAFF. CDR3 nucleotides: TGTGCCAGCAGTTACGGCGGGTTCATGAACACTGAAGCTTTCTTT.

The chain uses TRBV19 and TRBJ1-5; D remains ambiguous. Looked up from germline, CDR1 is LNHDA and CDR2 is SQIVND (reference sequence). The V end lost 4 bases, the J end lost 4 bases, and 11 bases lay between the germline ends. The CDR3 consists of 14 residues. Here the CDR3 reads CASSTYSRNQPQHF. The CDR3 nucleotides read TGTGCCAGTAGTACCTACAGCCGAAATCAGCCCCAGCATTTT.

This clonotype was seen a handful of times. V usage is TRBV12-3 or TRBV12-4 and J usage is TRBJ1-5; no clear D gene. The V end was cut by 3 bases, the J end by 1 base, with 7 bases between. The CDR3 totals 14 residues. This CDR3 is CASSFMQSNQPQHF. The CDR3 bases are TGTGCCAGCAGTTTCATGCAGAGCAATCAGCCCCAGCATTTT.

In its sample, this clonotype was seen many times. V and J are TRBV9 and TRBJ1-1, with D hard to call. There are 16 residues in the CDR3. Per germline, CDR1 SGDLS and CDR2 YYNGEE. The V end was cut by 2 bases, the J end by 7 bases, with 21 bases between. As DNA, the CDR3 is TGTGCCAGCAGCGTCCTTGCAGCCGGGCCACCGAGTGAAGCTTTCTTT. It is translated as CASSVLAAGPPSEAFF.

This clonotype has a count of ten or more. This chain connects TRBV20-1 to TRBJ2-1; D remains unclear. The CDR3 extends over 14 amino acids. V lost 1 base to trimming and J lost 0 bases, with 7 bases between them. Per germline, CDR1 DFQATT and CDR2 SNEGSKA (reference sequence). DNA for the CDR3: TGCAGTGCTAGAGGAGCGAGCTCCTACAATGAGCAGTTCTTC. This codes for CSARGASSYNEQFF.